These 23 T cell receptor beta chains were sequenced from one sample in a study of blood T cell repertoires in COVID-19 (dated by TCRdb to 2020 to 2021). The library came from the immunoSEQ multiplex PCR assay. TCRdb limited this immuneACCESS table to in-frame rearrangements with V and J called. A share of clones is missing; checked studies link under half to unresolved V genes, and the rest is unexplained. A total of hundreds of thousands of clones appear in this sample, roughly 90% of them only once. The ten largest clones represent roughly 4.1% of the sample. The specimen was peripheral blood. Receptor source: a woman aged 45-65 years with active or convalescent COVID-19.

V gene TRBV5-1 combines with J gene TRBJ2-2; D remains unclear. This CDR3 has 16 amino acids. In germline, CDR1 is SGHRS, CDR2 YFSETQ. V lost 0 bases to trimming and J lost 0 bases, with 9 bases between them. The CDR3 nucleotides read TGCGCCAGCAGCTTGGCCGTACTTACGAACACCGGGGAGCTGTTTTTT. Residues: CASSLAVLTNTGELFF.

The genes are TRBV7-9 and TRBJ1-4; 10 nucleotides agree with TRBD1. Unmatched junction bases numbered 1, after V lost 5 bases and J lost 7 bases. The CDR3 is made up of 13 amino acids. From germline, CDR1 is SEHNR and CDR2 FQNEAQ (reference sequence). The CDR3 is CASSGQGGEKLFF. The CDR3 bases are TGTGCCAGCAGCGGACAGGGGGGTGAAAAACTGTTTTTT. The entire variable domain, with the rest obtained from reference TRBV7-9 and TRBJ1-4, is as follows: DTGVSQNPRHKITKRGQNVTFRCDPISEHNRLYWYRQTLGQGPEFLTYFQNEAQLEKSRLLSDRFSAERPKGSFSTLEIQRTEQGDSAMYLCASSGQGGEKLFFGSGTQLSVL.

The J gene is TRBJ2-2, the V gene TRBV3-1 (or the pseudogene TRBV3-2); 7 bases are a match to TRBD1. Germline V gene lookup returns CDR1 LGHDT and CDR2 YNNKEL (reference sequence). The CDR3 is 14 amino acids. V lost 4 bases to trimming and J lost 6 bases; unmatched junction nucleotides: 5. The CDR3 loop reads CASSRQGSPGELFF. The CDR3 bases are TGTGCCAGCAGCCGACAGGGTAGTCCCGGGGAGCTGTTTTTT.

The V and J genes are TRBV7-9 and TRBJ1-2; D is possibly TRBD1 (6 bases). The V gene lost 1 base and the J gene lost 0 bases, with 9 bases spanning the gap. The CDR3 is made up of 15 amino acids. Germline CDR1 is SEHNR and CDR2 is FQNEAQ (reference sequence). The CDR3 region has the DNA TGTGCCAGCAGCTTAGGGGACACCCCTAACTATGGCTACACCTTC. It is translated as CASSLGDTPNYGYTF. Variable domain in full (rest from reference TRBV7-9 and TRBJ1-2): DTGVSQNPRHKITKRGQNVTFRCDPISEHNRLYWYRQTLGQGPEFLTYFQNEAQLEKSRLLSDRFSAERPKGSFSTLEIQRTEQGDSAMYLCASSLGDTPNYGYTFGSGTRLTVV.

The chain couples TRBV3-1 (or the pseudogene TRBV3-2) to TRBJ2-5; TRBD2 aligns across 7 bases. Germline assignment: CDR1 LGHDT and CDR2 YNNKEL (reference sequence). The CDR3 covers 14 residues. V lost 4 bases to trimming and J lost 4 bases; unmatched junction nucleotides: 6. The CDR3 DNA sequence: TGTGCCAGCAGCCCGACTAGCTCCCCAGAGACCCAGTACTTC. This sequence encodes CASSPTSSPETQYF.

This sequence joins TRBV7-2 and TRBJ2-7; 8 nucleotides match TRBD2. Germline V lookup: CDR1 SGHTA, CDR2 FQGNSA. The CDR3 sequence is 17 residues long. The J segment lost 4 bases and the V segment lost 3 bases, leaving 14 bases of the junction unmatched. The CDR3: CASSFGLAGSTWYEQYF. CDR3 DNA sequence: TGTGCCAGCAGCTTCGGGTTAGCGGGATCCACTTGGTACGAGCAGTACTTC.

The V call is TRBV2, the J call TRBJ1-2; D unclear. V dropped 1 base and J dropped 5 bases, with 8 bases sitting between them. Germline V lookup: CDR1 SNHLY, CDR2 FYNNEI. The CDR3 runs 13 residues. The CDR3 nucleotides read TGTGCCAGCAGTGAAGACATCAGTTATGGCTACACCTTC. It is translated as CASSEDISYGYTF.

The chain employs TRBV6-5 and TRBJ1-1, with D possibly being TRBD1 (5 bases). Per the germline V gene, CDR1 is MNHEY and CDR2 is SVGAGI. Trimming pared 0 bases from V and 5 bases from J, leaving 13 bases between. The CDR3 is 15 amino acids. The DNA of the CDR3 is TGTGCCAGCAGTTACTCTGGGGCGCCGGAAACTGAAGCTTTCTTT. Translating gives CASSYSGAPETEAFF.

CDR3 nucleotide sequence: TGTGCCAGCAGCTTAGGAAGGACAAATCCACCCCTCCACTTT. As protein: CASSLGRTNPPLHF. V is TRBV7-2 and J is TRBJ1-6, with D possibly TRBD1 on 5 matching bases. V gave up 1 base and J gave up 11 bases, with 12 bases separating them. CDR1 and CDR2 from the germline V gene are SGHTA and FQGNSA. The CDR3 consists of 14 residues.

The rearrangement uses TRBV5-1 and TRBJ2-6; 7 bases align to TRBD1. J lost 0 bases, V lost 4 bases, and 4 bases had no gene match. CDR1 SGHRS and CDR2 YFSETQ come from the germline V gene. CDR3 length: 16 amino acids. CDR3 protein: CASSVGTDSGANVLTF. The DNA for the CDR3 is TGCGCCAGCAGCGTAGGGACAGACTCTGGGGCCAACGTCCTGACTTTC.

The genes are TRBV19 and TRBJ2-2; 7 bases line up with TRBD1. The germline gives CDR1 LNHDA, CDR2 SQIVND (reference sequence). The CDR3 consists of 15 residues. V dropped 5 bases and J dropped 3; count of bases not matched to a gene: 6. The CDR3 loop is CASSEQGLDTGELFF. The CDR3 nucleotides read TGTGCCAGTAGTGAACAGGGGTTGGACACCGGGGAGCTGTTTTTT.

The chain couples TRBV5-1 to TRBJ1-5; TRBD1 agrees at 10 bases. The CDR3 totals 15 residues. V shed 0 bases, J shed 8 bases, and the junction held 5 bases outside the gene matches. Germline V gives CDR1 SGHRS, CDR2 YFSETQ. The CDR3 DNA reads TGCGCCAGCAGCTTGGGGGGGACAGGGGACGAGCCCCAGCATTTT. Protein: CASSLGGTGDEPQHF.

The chain links TRBV29-1 to TRBJ2-3; 7 nucleotides match TRBD1. CDR1 SQVTM and CDR2 ANQGSEA come from the germline V gene. The CDR3 sequence is 13 residues long. Losses at the gene ends were 7 bases for V and 2 bases for J; bases not matched to a gene: 6. CDR3 amino acids: CSEQGPPTDTQYF. CDR3 bases: TGCAGCGAACAGGGGCCACCCACAGATACGCAGTATTTT.

J is TRBJ2-7 and V is TRBV6-2 or TRBV6-3; D is uncertain. Trimming pared 6 bases from V and 3 bases from J, leaving 12 bases between. Germline V lookup: CDR1 MNHEY, CDR2 SVGEGT. CDR3 length: 13 residues. This chain's CDR3 is CASSPARFYEQYF. For the CDR3, the DNA is TGTGCCAGCAGCCCCGCCAGGTTCTACGAGCAGTACTTC.

The chain couples TRBV28 to TRBJ2-2, with 11 bases aligning to TRBD2. The germline V gene has CDR1 MDHEN and CDR2 SYDVKM. Losses at the gene ends were 10 bases for V and 9 bases for J; bases not matched to a gene: 16. The CDR3 totals 16 residues. The CDR3 DNA reads TGTGCCACCAAACTAACTAGCGGGAGACGTGTGCGGGAGCTGTTTTTT. This codes for CATKLTSGRRVRELFF.

CDR3 coding DNA: TGCGCCAGCAGCTTGTGGACTAGCGGTACAGATACGCAGTATTTT. Its translation: CASSLWTSGTDTQYF. The gene calls are TRBV5-1 and TRBJ2-3; 10 bases match TRBD2. There are 15 residues in the CDR3. V shed 1 base and J 3 bases; nucleotides not matched to a gene: 2. The germline CDR1 and CDR2 sequences are SGHRS and YFSETQ.

In nucleotides, the CDR3 is TGTGCCATCAGTGAGACTCGGGGAATCAGTACTGAAGCTTTCTTT. Its translation: CAISETRGISTEAFF. This chain links TRBV10-3 with TRBJ1-1, with no clear D. The CDR3 sequence is 15 residues long. Germline values: CDR1 ENHRY, CDR2 SYGVKD. Between the trimmed V and J ends, which lost 2 bases and 5 bases, there was a span of 15 bases.

Here the CDR3 reads CASSQRIRGDTEAFF. DNA of the CDR3: TGCGCCAGCAGCCAGAGAATCAGGGGTGACACTGAAGCTTTCTTT. The chain employs TRBV4-3 and TRBJ1-1; D might be TRBD1 (6 bases). The CDR3 sequence is 15 residues long. Deletions cut 3 bases from V and 3 bases from J, with 14 bases between. Germline assignment: CDR1 LGHNA and CDR2 YSLEER.

This chain uses TRBV6-2 or TRBV6-3 with TRBJ2-4, with D perhaps TRBD1 (6 bases). The CDR3 consists of 16 residues. Trimming cost V 4 bases and J 10 bases, with 23 bases left between them. Germline loops: CDR1 MNHEY, CDR2 SVGEGT. CDR3 nucleotides: TGTGCCAGCAGTTCCCGCGGACCGACAGGCCCGGGGATTCAGTACTTC. Amino acid sequence: CASSSRGPTGPGIQYF.

The chain couples TRBV12-1 to TRBJ2-7; the table assigns TRBD2, which was not confirmed against the DNA. TRBV12-1 counts as a pseudogene. The CDR3 runs 15 residues. The CDR3 coding sequence is TGTGCCAGCAGCTGTCTCCGCGGGGGGGCATTCGGGCAGTACTTC. It codes for CASSCLRGGAFGQYF.

V gene TRBV28 combines with J gene TRBJ2-5; 13 bases fit TRBD2. The CDR3 totals 19 residues. Germline V lookup: CDR1 MDHEN, CDR2 SYDVKM. V dropped 3 bases and J dropped 0; count of bases not matched to a gene: 10. The CDR3 spells CASSFSSGLAGMYQETQYF. CDR3 bases: TGTGCCAGCAGTTTTAGCTCGGGACTAGCGGGAATGTACCAAGAGACCCAGTACTTC.

The rearrangement uses TRBV5-4 and TRBJ1-2; the D is unclear. Germline V gene sequence: CDR1 SGHNT, CDR2 YYREEE (reference sequence). V lost 2 bases and J lost 3, with 11 bases in between. The CDR3 sequence is 14 residues long. CDR3 region: CASSLPGSYYGYTF. The CDR3 region has the DNA TGTGCCAGCAGCTTACCGGGGTCCTACTATGGCTACACCTTC.

This rearrangement joins TRBV28 to TRBJ2-3; TRBD2 aligns across 10 bases. The CDR3 loop spans 15 amino acids. V dropped 4 bases and J dropped 4; count of bases not matched to a gene: 5. Germline CDR1 and CDR2: MDHEN and SYDVKM. CDR3 in DNA: TGTGCCAGCAGTTCCCCTAGCGGGAGTGCAGATACGCAGTATTTT. It yields the protein CASSSPSGSADTQYF.